This passage covers 27 T cell receptor beta chains from one sample sequenced in a study of blood T cell repertoires in COVID-19. Measured with immunoSEQ multiplex PCR; TCRdb has only the in-frame clones, and not every one. The top ten clones hold over 12% of a sample with about 34,000 clones, approximately 71% of them seen once. Sequencing was done on a sample of peripheral blood. The receptors stem from a man older than 75 with active or convalescent COVID-19.

The chain couples TRBV3-1 (or the pseudogene TRBV3-2) to TRBJ2-7, with D unclear. This CDR3 is 14 amino acids long. Germline CDR1 reads LGHDT; CDR2 reads YNNKEL (reference sequence). Between the trimmed V and J ends, which lost 1 base and 8 bases, there was a span of 15 bases. The DNA for the CDR3 is TGTGCCAGCAGCCAAGGGCTTGCCCCAGGAAAGCAGTACTTC. Translating gives CASSQGLAPGKQYF.

The chain carries TRBV18 and TRBJ1-5, with TRBD1 matching over 7 bases. CDR1 KGHSH and CDR2 LQKENI come from the germline V gene. The CDR3 spans 15 residues. J lost 2 bases, V lost 3 bases, and 4 bases had no gene match. The chain's CDR3 is CASSPTGDRNQPQHF. The CDR3, as DNA: TGTGCCAGCTCACCTACAGGGGACCGCAATCAGCCCCAGCATTTT.

This clone was seen only a few times. The CDR3 loop is CASSLDTTEGYTF. CDR3 coding DNA: TGTGCCAGCTCGCTGGACACCACTGAAGGCTACACCTTC. The rearrangement links TRBV18 to TRBJ1-2; maybe TRBD1 (5 bases). Germline-derived CDR1 and CDR2 are KGHSH and LQKENI. The CDR3 totals 13 residues. The germline V and J ends were trimmed by 6 bases and 8 bases, with 16 bases remaining between them.

Comments on this clone: This CDR3 is also generated by other DNA sequences in the sample. The V gene is TRBV5-1, the J gene TRBJ2-7; 12 bases are shared with TRBD2. Germline lookup yields CDR1 SGHRS and CDR2 YFSETQ. The V and J ends lost 3 bases and 3 bases, in that order; junction bases with no gene match: 1. This CDR3 is built from 14 residues. The CDR3 here is CASSSTSGSYEQYF. CDR3 sequence (DNA): TGCGCCAGCAGCTCGACTAGCGGGAGCTACGAGCAGTACTTC.

This chain uses TRBV6-2 or TRBV6-3 with TRBJ1-1, with 7 bases matching TRBD1. With V trimmed by 6 bases and J by 8 bases, 9 bases remained unmatched. Germline CDR1 MNHEY, CDR2 SVGEGT. CDR3 size: 13 residues. CDR3 amino acids: CASSIWGTDEAFF. DNA of the CDR3: TGTGCCAGCAGCATTTGGGGGACAGACGAAGCTTTCTTT.

In nucleotides, the CDR3 is TGTGCCAGCAGTTTGTGGCTAGCGGGAACCGATGAGCAGTTCTTC. Translating gives CASSLWLAGTDEQFF. The chain couples TRBV28 to TRBJ2-1; 9 nucleotides line up with TRBD2. The CDR3 sequence is 15 residues long. Germline values: CDR1 MDHEN, CDR2 SYDVKM. The V segment lost 3 bases and the J segment 8 bases; nucleotides outside the gene matches: 8.

The chain uses TRBV11-2 and TRBJ2-7; D gene unclear. Trimming shortened V by 1 base and J by 2 bases, and 6 bases separated the two germline ends. This CDR3 region has 13 residues. Germline loops: CDR1 SGHAT, CDR2 FQNNGV. The CDR3 nucleotides are TGTGCCAGCAGCTTAGTCGAGGCCTACGAGCAGTACTTC. Translation gives CASSLVEAYEQYF. Full variable domain (missing parts from reference TRBV11-2 and TRBJ2-7): EAGVAQSPRYKIIEKRQSVAFWCNPISGHATLYWYQQILGQGPKLLIQFQNNGVVDDSQLPKDRFSAERLKGVDSTLKIQPAKLEDSAVYLCASSLVEAYEQYFGPGTRLTVT.

The rearrangement joins TRBV19 to TRBJ1-5; TRBD1 is a possible D gene (5 bases). The V gene's germline CDR1 is LNHDA and CDR2 SQIVND (reference sequence). The CDR3 is 14 residues long. Trimming left V 4 bases short and J 8 bases short, with 15 bases between. CDR3 sequence reads: CASSTLDSIEPQHF. In DNA, the CDR3 is TGTGCCAGTAGTACCCTCGACAGCATCGAGCCCCAGCATTTT.

This clone has only a few counts. The rearrangement joins TRBV19 to TRBJ1-6, with 9 bases lining up with TRBD1. This CDR3 has 15 amino acids. Germline trimming cut 6 bases from V and 9 bases from J; bases unmatched to any gene: 9. The V gene's germline CDR1 is LNHDA and CDR2 SQIVND (reference sequence). The CDR3 sequence: CASSPSGQGSSPLHF. CDR3 nucleotide sequence: TGTGCCAGTAGCCCATCTGGACAGGGGTCTTCACCCCTCCACTTT.

This clone was seen once. The V gene is TRBV5-8, the J gene TRBJ1-2; D gene ambiguous. V lost 0 bases to trimming and J lost 1 base, with 10 bases between them. Per the germline V gene, CDR1 is SGHTS and CDR2 is YDEGEE. The CDR3 is 15 amino acids. The CDR3 DNA follows: TGTGCCAGCAGCTTGGTACAGCCCCTTAACTATGGCTACACCTTC. Translating gives CASSLVQPLNYGYTF.

CDR3 loop: CASSFSGIGSSQYF. DNA of the CDR3: TGTGCCAGCAGCTTTAGCGGGATTGGGTCTTCGCAGTATTTT. This chain connects TRBV11-2 to TRBJ2-3; 8 nucleotides agree with TRBD2. Looked up from germline, CDR1 is SGHAT and CDR2 is FQNNGV. The CDR3 has 14 residues. The trim removed 3 bases at V and 10 bases at J, leaving 9 bases unmatched. The whole variable domain, filled in from reference TRBV11-2 and TRBJ2-3, reads EAGVAQSPRYKIIEKRQSVAFWCNPISGHATLYWYQQILGQGPKLLIQFQNNGVVDDSQLPKDRFSAERLKGVDSTLKIQPAKLEDSAVYLCASSFSGIGSSQYFGPGTRLTVL.

This clone was counted a few times. The V gene is TRBV10-2, the J gene TRBJ1-2, with 9 bases identical to TRBD1. The germline gives CDR1 WSHSY, CDR2 SAAADI. CDR3 length: 15 amino acids. V lost 3 bases and J lost 2; bases outside the gene matches: 4. CDR3 nucleotides: TGCGCCAGCAGTGACTACAGGGGGCGCAACTATGGCTACACCTTC. It is translated as CASSDYRGRNYGYTF.

This clone has a single count. The rearrangement links TRBV7-8 to TRBJ2-5, with 8 bases fitting TRBD2. The CDR3 runs 18 residues. Looked up from germline, CDR1 is SGHVS and CDR2 is FQNEAQ. J was trimmed by 2 bases and V by 5 bases; bases with no gene match: 16. The CDR3 DNA reads TGTGCCAGCAGCCCGGGGCTGTCTGCGGGAGGACGGCAAGAGACCCAGTACTTC. Amino acids: CASSPGLSAGGRQETQYF.

CDR3 sequence (DNA): TGTGCCAGCTCACTAGAGTTCGGGGAGCTGTTTTTT. Protein product: CASSLEFGELFF. The chain joins TRBV18 to TRBJ2-2, with D hard to call. The CDR3 runs 12 residues. The V gene lost 4 bases and the J gene lost 7 bases, with 7 bases spanning the gap. Germline V gives CDR1 KGHSH, CDR2 LQKENI.

The chain has TRBV19 and TRBJ2-7, with D tentatively TRBD1 (6 bases). Germline values: CDR1 LNHDA, CDR2 SQIVND (reference sequence). The CDR3 has 14 residues. V lost 0 bases and J lost 0, with 6 bases in between. The CDR3 loop reads CASSIEGGSYEQYF. The CDR3 DNA sequence: TGTGCCAGTAGTATAGAAGGGGGCTCCTACGAGCAGTACTTC.

This rearrangement joins TRBV28 to TRBJ1-6; D gene uncertain. The CDR3 extends over 14 amino acids. V dropped 8 bases and J dropped 9 bases, with 17 bases sitting between them. Germline lookup yields CDR1 MDHEN and CDR2 SYDVKM. CDR3 coding DNA: TGTGCCAGCGTCAGCGGGTATGTTCCTTCACCCCTCCACTTT. Its protein product is CASVSGYVPSPLHF.

Written as DNA, the CDR3 is TGTGCCAGCAGCCAAGGGGTTCACAGGGGGCGCGGGGTTGGAGGGGCCAACGTCCTGACTTTC. Translating gives CASSQGVHRGRGVGGANVLTF. V and J are TRBV4-2 and TRBJ2-6, with TRBD1 identical over 9 bases. Looked up from germline, CDR1 is LGHNA and CDR2 is YNFKEQ. The CDR3 extends over 21 amino acids. Unmatched junction bases numbered 17, after V lost 1 base and J lost 4 bases.

This rearrangement joins TRBV11-3 to TRBJ2-7; 8 nucleotides align to TRBD1. The germline gives CDR1 SGHNT, CDR2 YENEEA. V shed 3 bases and J 3 bases; nucleotides not matched to a gene: 13. CDR3 size: 17 residues. CDR3 bases: TGTGCCAGCAGCTTGGAACAGGGGGTGGTCAGTAACTACGAGCAGTACTTC. Encoded protein: CASSLEQGVVSNYEQYF.

The V call is TRBV14, the J call TRBJ2-1; 11 nucleotides line up with TRBD2. V lost 2 bases and J lost 13; bases outside the gene matches: 4. The germline gives CDR1 SGHDN, CDR2 FVKESK. CDR3 length: 13 amino acids. The CDR3 region is CASSQPLAGVQFF. As DNA, the CDR3 is TGTGCCAGCAGCCAACCACTAGCGGGAGTCCAGTTCTTC. The whole variable domain, remainder taken from reference TRBV14 and TRBJ2-1, is EAGVTQFPSHSVIEKGQTVTLRCDPISGHDNLYWYRRVMGKEIKFLLHFVKESKQDESGMPNNRFLAERTGGTYSTLKVQPAELEDSGVYFCASSQPLAGVQFFGPGTRLTVL.

This clone appeared a single time. The gene calls are TRBV18 and TRBJ2-3; D is ambiguous. CDR1 and CDR2 (germline): KGHSH, LQKENI. The CDR3 is 14 residues long. V lost 1 base to trimming and J lost 5 bases, with 10 bases between them. CDR3 sequence reads: CASSPRFSGDTQYF. The DNA for the CDR3 is TGTGCCAGCTCACCACGATTCTCCGGAGATACGCAGTATTTT.

The V gene is TRBV2, the J gene TRBJ2-6, with a possible D match to TRBD2 (5 bases). V was pared by 2 bases and J by 3 bases, with 11 bases between. Germline assignment: CDR1 SNHLY and CDR2 FYNNEI. CDR3 length equals 16 residues. The CDR3 loop reads CASSEHTAGGANVLTF. The DNA for the CDR3 is TGTGCCAGCAGTGAACACACCGCGGGTGGGGCCAACGTCCTGACTTTC.

The table lists this clone with a few counts. The J gene is TRBJ2-7, the V gene TRBV7-2; 9 bases map to TRBD1. The CDR3 spans 14 residues. V trimming: 6 bases; J trimming: 3 bases; junction bases outside the gene matches: 6. Germline CDR1 reads SGHTA; CDR2 reads FQGNSA. The CDR3 region is CASRIWGQGYEQYF. DNA for the CDR3: TGTGCCAGCAGGATATGGGGACAGGGCTACGAGCAGTACTTC.

V is TRBV6-6 and J is TRBJ2-7, with 8 bases fitting TRBD2. V lost 2 bases to trimming and J lost 3 bases; unmatched junction nucleotides: 9. CDR3 length equals 16 residues. The germline V gene has CDR1 MNHNY and CDR2 SVGAGI (reference sequence). The CDR3, as DNA: TGTGCCAGCAGTTACGGTAGCGGGACCGGCGTCTACGAGCAGTACTTC. Protein: CASSYGSGTGVYEQYF.

This chain connects TRBV6-2 or TRBV6-3 to TRBJ2-1; the D gene is possibly TRBD2 (5 bases). This CDR3 is built from 21 residues. Trimming stripped 0 bases from V and 4 bases from J, with 28 bases between. CDR1 and CDR2 from the germline V gene are MNHEY and SVGEGT. CDR3 sequence (DNA): TGTGCCAGCAGTTACTCGTTCCTTGGGCCAGCGGTGGAGAAAAAGTACAATGAGCAGTTCTTC. It translates to CASSYSFLGPAVEKKYNEQFF.

This chain connects TRBV3-1 (or the pseudogene TRBV3-2) to TRBJ2-3, with TRBD2 identical over 11 bases. Trimming at V came to 2 bases and at J to 4 bases, leaving 2 bases not matched to a gene. This CDR3 has 15 residues. Germline lookup yields CDR1 LGHDT and CDR2 YNNKEL (reference sequence). The CDR3 loop is CASSQTSGSSDTQYF. The CDR3 DNA reads TGTGCCAGCAGCCAAACTAGCGGGAGTTCAGATACGCAGTATTTT.

The rearrangement links TRBV2 to TRBJ2-1, with D tentatively TRBD2 (5 bases). The germline V and J ends were trimmed by 0 bases and 2 bases, with 8 bases remaining between them. Germline CDR1 SNHLY, CDR2 FYNNEI. The CDR3 covers 15 residues. This chain's CDR3 is CASSEAEGAYNEQFF. The CDR3 DNA reads TGTGCCAGCAGTGAAGCAGAGGGCGCCTACAATGAGCAGTTCTTC. The variable domain in full, completed from reference TRBV2 and TRBJ2-1, reads EPEVTQTPSHQVTQMGQEVILRCVPISNHLYFYWYRQILGQKVEFLVSFYNNEISEKSEIFDDQFSVERPDGSNFTLKIRSTKLEDSAMYFCASSEAEGAYNEQFFGPGTRLTVL.

In nucleotides, the CDR3 is TGTGCCAGCAATGGACAGGGGGACAATGAGCAGTTCTTC. Translated, it gives CASNGQGDNEQFF. The gene calls are TRBV25-1 and TRBJ2-1; 10 nucleotides agree with TRBD1. Looked up from germline, CDR1 is MGHDK and CDR2 is SYGVNS. The CDR3 sequence is 13 residues long. J was trimmed by 5 bases and V by 7 bases; bases with no gene match: 2.